The present entry profiles one TCR beta chain with its context. This sample is part of a study of blood T cell repertoires in COVID-19. This CDR3 comprises 14 residues. Germline lookup yields CDR1 SGHVS and CDR2 FQNEAQ. V was trimmed by 1 base and J by 5 bases, leaving 12 bases between them. TCRdb's table, derived via immunoSEQ multiplex PCR, lists solely in-frame clones and lacks some. The top ten clones hold around 2.7% of a sample with some 200,000 clones, roughly 86% of them seen once. Sample: peripheral blood. This sequence was found in a middle-aged man with active or convalescent COVID-19. This rearrangement joins TRBV7-8 to TRBJ2-7; tentatively, D is TRBD2 (7 bases). As DNA, the CDR3 is TGTGCCAGCAGCTTAGTGTGGGGGGGCGACGAGCAGTACTTC. Translation: CASSLVWGGDEQYF.